This T cell receptor beta chain was captured in a study of shared clonotypes between healthy human individuals. Study in general: CD8 memory received one plate per donor, CD8 naive two, CD4 memory three and CD4 naive three.

Trimming left V 3 bases short and J 2 bases short, with 7 bases between. This CDR3 contains 13 residues. Germline V gives CDR1 SNHLY, CDR2 FYNNEI. The protocol was immunoSEQ multiplex PCR, while the TCRdb copy is restricted to in-frame clones and leaves out a portion. This table has under 650,000 clones, 90% to 97% appearing once. Study-wide points: Sorted-subset sequencing was shown by rarefaction to be incomplete despite large depth.

On this clone itself: The antigen remains unidentified.

The sequenced material came from naive CD4+ T cells sorted from blood. As to subset: CD45RA+ positively selected. This clonotype was sampled from a woman aged 25 to 39 in good health. V gene TRBV2 combines with J gene TRBJ2-5, with D unresolved. Here the CDR3 DNA reads TGTGCCAGCAGTGAGGGCAGACAAGAGACCCAGTACTTC. Amino acids: CASSEGRQETQYF.